Listed below are T cell receptor beta chains from one sample, sequenced in a study of T cells in Graves' hyperthyroidism and ophthalmopathy. TCRdb re-derived calls from the multiplex PCR reads in MiXCR, one entry per CDR3 protein. Among about 610,000 distinct CDR3 sequences listed, 40% to 55% were seen once. Sequencing was done on a sample of peripheral blood or thyroid tissue (not recorded which). The receptors stem from a woman under 30 with Graves' hyperthyroidism. Both conserved end residues are part of each CDR3. Each record gives: clone size, D gene, J gene, V gene, CDR3 DNA, CDR3 protein. A D gene is named only where the DNA matches it firmly. Only part of the rows carry a size: once, few, many, or a class if the clone is expanded.

once . TRBJ2-3 TRBV7-9 TGTGCCAGCAGCCCCTTGGTGCGGGGGCGCGATGAGCAGTATTTT CASSPLVRGRDEQYF
many . TRBJ1-2 TRBV9 TGTGCCAGCAGCCTTTCGACAGGCGTCACGTCGTCTGGCTACACCTTC CASSLSTGVTSSGYTF
few TRBD2 TRBJ2-7 TRBV3-1 TGTGCCAGCAGCCAAGATATGGAGCGGGAGAAGTACTTC CASSQDMEREKYF
. TRBD2 TRBJ2-7 TRBV7-3 TGTGCCAGCAGCCCCGGGACTAGCGAGTCCTACGAGCAGTACTTC CASSPGTSESYEQYF
. . TRBJ2-2 TRBV29-1 . CSVKTGWGPGSCFF
. . TRBJ2-1 TRBV9 TGTGCCAGCAGCGTAGAGGCAGTCTACAATGAGCAGTTCTTC CASSVEAVYNEQFF
. . TRBJ1-3 TRBV29-1 TGCAGCGTTAGACAGCCTTTGGGAAACACCATATATTTT CSVRQPLGNTIYF
. . TRBJ1-3 TRBV2 TGTGCCAGCAGTGGCGGGGAAGGCTATGGAAACACCATATATTTT CASSGGEGYGNTIYF
. . TRBJ1-4 TRBV4-1 TGCGCCAGCAGCCAAGGAGCAGGTCGCGAAAAACTGTTTTTT CASSQGAGREKLFF
few TRBD1 TRBJ2-1 TRBV29-1 TGCAGCCACGACAGGGCATCCTACAATGAGCAGTTCTTC CSHDRASYNEQFF
many . TRBJ2-5 TRBV5-6 TGTGCCAGCAGCACGGCACGGGGGCGCGAGACCCAGTACTTC CASSTARGRETQYF
. . TRBJ2-2 TRBV9 TGTGCCAGCAGCGTAGACAGTGGGACCGGGGAGCTGTTTTTT CASSVDSGTGELFF
. TRBD1 TRBJ1-2 TRBV24-1 TGTGCCACCAGTGACGGACCGGGACAGGGTGTGGGCTACACCTTC CATSDGPGQGVGYTF
. . TRBJ2-7 TRBV9 TGTGCCAGCAGCGTGGAGTCCGCTAGCGCCTACTACGAGCAGTACTTC CASSVESASAYYEQYF
. . TRBJ1-1 TRBV7-9 TGTGCCGGCAGACCCGACCAGAACACTGTAGCTTTCTTT CAGRPDQNTVAFF
. . TRBJ2-1 TRBV5-1 TGCGCCAGCAGCTTGGGTATGGGGAGCAATGAGCAGTTCTTC CASSLGMGSNEQFF
. TRBD2 TRBJ2-5 TRBV29-1 TGCAGCGTAAGGCCATCTAGCGGGAAAGAGACCCAGTACTTC CSVRPSSGKETQYF
. . TRBJ1-2 TRBV29-1 TGCAGCGCCGTCCGGGACTCTGGAAACACCTTC CSAVRDSGNTF
few . TRBJ2-2 TRBV7-3 TGTGCCAGCAGCTTAGTTTTTTGGGGAACCGGGGAGCTGTTTTTT CASSLVFWGTGELFF
many TRBD2 TRBJ2-7 TRBV13 TGTGCCAGCAGGAAACGGGGTAGCGGGACCCCACGGGAGCAGTACTTC CASRKRGSGTPREQYF
. . TRBJ2-1 TRBV5-1 TGCGCCAGCAGATTCGACAGCAGCTCCTACAATGAGCAGTTCTTC CASRFDSSSYNEQFF
many . TRBJ2-3 TRBV20-1 TGCAGTGCCACTAGGGGAGCCGGCACAGATACGCAGTATTTT CSATRGAGTDTQYF
. . TRBJ1-1 TRBV12-3/TRBV12-4 TGTGCCGGCAGTGTTACAGGGAGGACTGAAGCTTTCTTT CAGSVTGRTEAFF
few TRBD2 TRBJ2-3 TRBV19 TGTGCCAGTAGAAGTCGGCTAGCGGACACAGATACGCAGTATTTT CASRSRLADTDTQYF
. . TRBJ2-5 TRBV20-1 TGCAGTGCTCAACTAGCAAGACAAGAGACCCAGTACTTC CSAQLARQETQYF